The 14 T cell receptor beta chains below all came from one sample that was sequenced in a study of T cell responses to AZD1222 COVID-19 vaccine. Sequenced by immunoSEQ multiplex PCR; TCRdb stores in-frame clones only, minus some. The sample yields 120,000 or so clones, 89% seen once. The sample consisted of peripheral blood, taken on day 0 of AZD1222 vaccination. Receptor source: an adult in good health.

The V gene is TRBV27, the J gene TRBJ2-1; 11 bases fit TRBD2. After removal of 2 bases from V and 2 bases from J, the junction contained 5 bases not matched to a gene. Germline V gene lookup returns CDR1 MNHEY and CDR2 SMNVEV (reference sequence). The CDR3 is made up of 17 amino acids. The CDR3 is CASSLDRSGRAYNEQFF. CDR3 DNA: TGTGCCAGCAGTTTAGACCGTAGCGGGAGGGCCTACAATGAGCAGTTCTTC.

This clone occurred once. This sequence joins TRBV5-6 and TRBJ2-5; 7 bases align to TRBD1. Germline V gene lookup returns CDR1 SGHDT and CDR2 YYEEEE. CDR3 length: 13 residues. With 3 bases clipped from V and 4 bases from J, the junction kept 3 bases outside the gene matches. As DNA, the CDR3 is TGTGCCAGCAGCTCGGGACAGAGAGAGACCCAGTACTTC. Translating it yields CASSSGQRETQYF.

The V call is TRBV11-2, the J call TRBJ1-2; tentatively, D is TRBD1 (6 bases). Germline-derived CDR1 and CDR2 are SGHAT and FQNNGV. Trimming took off 1 base at V and 4 bases at J, with 16 bases between the two ends. This CDR3 contains 16 residues. The CDR3 bases are TGTGCCAGCAGCTTAGTGGGACAAGTCCTACCCTATGGCTACACCTTC. Its protein product is CASSLVGQVLPYGYTF. The whole variable domain, filled in from reference TRBV11-2 and TRBJ1-2, reads EAGVAQSPRYKIIEKRQSVAFWCNPISGHATLYWYQQILGQGPKLLIQFQNNGVVDDSQLPKDRFSAERLKGVDSTLKIQPAKLEDSAVYLCASSLVGQVLPYGYTFGSGTRLTVV.

The chain couples TRBV29-1 to TRBJ1-5; D uncertain. Deletions cut 4 bases from V and 6 bases from J, with 7 bases between. The CDR3 has 11 amino acids. Germline CDR1 reads SQVTM; CDR2 reads ANQGSEA. This CDR3 is CSVGDSQPQHF. As DNA, the CDR3 is TGCAGCGTTGGAGATAGTCAGCCCCAGCATTTT.

This chain joins TRBV2 and TRBJ2-1; no clear D gene. CDR3 length: 13 amino acids. The ends were cut back, 2 bases at V and 9 bases at J, with 11 bases in the middle. The germline CDR1 and CDR2 sequences are SNHLY and FYNNEI. CDR3 nucleotide sequence: TGTGCCAGCAGTGAAATCTCGGGCGGTGAGCAGTTCTTC. Encoded protein: CASSEISGGEQFF.

This rearrangement joins TRBV28 to TRBJ2-3, with D possibly being TRBD2 (6 bases). Trimming removed 5 bases at V and 0 bases at J, with 12 bases between. The V gene's germline CDR1 is MDHEN and CDR2 SYDVKM. The CDR3 is 15 amino acids. CDR3 residues: CASSQERASTDTQYF. DNA for the CDR3: TGTGCCAGCAGTCAAGAGCGGGCGAGCACAGATACGCAGTATTTT. The whole variable domain, filled in from reference TRBV28 and TRBJ2-3, reads DVKVTQSSRYLVKRTGEKVFLECVQDMDHENMFWYRQDPGLGLRLIYFSYDVKMKEKGDIPEGYSVSREKKERFSLILESASTNQTSMYLCASSQERASTDTQYFGPGTRLTVL.

The CDR3 loop is CASSESPANGYTF. The CDR3, as DNA: TGTGCCAGCAGTGAATCGCCAGCGAATGGCTACACCTTC. The V gene is TRBV25-1, the J gene TRBJ1-2; D gene unclear. The CDR3 totals 13 residues. CDR1 and CDR2 from the germline V gene are MGHDK and SYGVNS. V was shortened by 1 base and J by 6 bases, with 9 bases between the two germline ends.

This clone was seen only once. The chain joins TRBV15 to TRBJ2-3; unclear D gene. Germline CDR1 LNHNV, CDR2 YYDKDF (reference sequence). The CDR3 length is 15 residues. Trimming removed 1 base at V and 4 bases at J, with 12 bases between. The CDR3 sequence is CATSRVLRRADTQYF. The CDR3 DNA follows: TGTGCCACCAGCAGAGTTCTGAGAAGGGCAGATACGCAGTATTTT.

The chain couples TRBV24-1 to TRBJ1-2; the D gene is possibly TRBD1 (5 bases). CDR3 length: 14 amino acids. The germline CDR1 and CDR2 sequences are KGHDR and SFDVKD. Trimming pared 7 bases from V and 1 base from J, leaving 12 bases between. CDR3: CATSRGGNNYGYTF. The CDR3 nucleotides read TGTGCCACCAGCCGGGGGGGGAATAACTATGGCTACACCTTC.

The V call is TRBV11-3, the J call TRBJ1-3; no firm D call. V lost 5 bases and J lost 0, with 5 bases in between. Germline V gene data show CDR1 as SGHNT and CDR2 as YENEEA. The CDR3 runs 13 residues. As DNA, the CDR3 is TGTGCCAGCAGCCCCGACTCTGGAAACACCATATATTTT. Its translation is CASSPDSGNTIYF. Drawing the rest from reference TRBV11-3 and TRBJ1-3, the complete variable domain is EAGVVQSPRYKIIEKKQPVAFWCNPISGHNTLYWYLQNLGQGPELLIRYENEEAVDDSQLPKDRFSAERLKGVDSTLKIQPAELGDSAVYLCASSPDSGNTIYFGEGSWLTVV.

CDR3 bases: TGTGCCAGCAGCCCCCTCGCCCTGGGGGGCAACGGACGTTCACCCCTCCACTTT. This sequence encodes CASSPLALGGNGRSPLHF. The genes are TRBV9 and TRBJ1-6; tentatively, D is TRBD1 (6 bases). The germline gives CDR1 SGDLS, CDR2 YYNGEE. V was clipped by 4 bases and J by 9 bases, with 26 bases between them. The length of the CDR3 is 18 residues. Full variable domain (rest looked up from reference TRBV9 and TRBJ1-6): DSGVTQTPKHLITATGQRVTLRCSPRSGDLSVYWYQQSLDQGLQFLIQYYNGEERAKGNILERFSAQQFPDLHSELNLSSLELGDSALYFCASSPLALGGNGRSPLHFGNGTRLTVT.

This clone was counted a single time. The rearrangement uses TRBV7-2 and TRBJ1-5, with TRBD1 matching over 7 bases. The CDR3 has 13 amino acids. The V gene end was trimmed by 4 bases and the J gene end by 4 bases; junction bases not matched to a gene: 1. CDR1 is SGHTA, CDR2 FQGNSA, per germline. The CDR3 loop is CASSWTGNQPQHF. DNA of the CDR3: TGTGCCAGCAGCTGGACAGGTAATCAGCCCCAGCATTTT.

V usage is TRBV6-1 and J usage is TRBJ2-1; the match to TRBD2 covers 7 bases. The CDR3 sequence is 17 residues long. With 4 bases clipped from V and 0 bases from J, the junction kept 9 bases outside the gene matches. In germline, CDR1 is MNHNS, CDR2 SASEGT. CDR3 region: CASSGPPGGGSYNEQFF. The CDR3, as DNA: TGTGCCAGCAGTGGCCCCCCGGGCGGGGGCTCCTACAATGAGCAGTTCTTC.

The rearrangement joins TRBV6-2 or TRBV6-3 to TRBJ1-5; D not certain. Germline V gene data show CDR1 as MNHEY and CDR2 as SVGEGT. The CDR3 contains 13 residues. The germline V and J ends were trimmed by 2 bases and 2 bases, with 4 bases remaining between them. CDR3 residues: CASSYGGNQPQHF. For the CDR3, the DNA is TGTGCCAGCAGTTACGGGGGCAATCAGCCCCAGCATTTT.